This T cell receptor beta chain appears in the sequencing data of a study of cytomegalovirus exposure and HLA in healthy donors. As for this clone: No antigen is known for it.

Study-wide points: A later analysis appeared to link common viral pathogens to several of the most significant clusters. The classifier reportedly diagnosed cytomegalovirus status with high specificity and sensitivity. In an earlier analysis, productive rearrangement rates for most beta V segments clustered near 87% or 30%.

13 Jbeta primers and 60 Vbeta primers were used for the PCR. In the study's own analysis: Unique TCR beta chains numbered about 72 million in a later analysis, with roughly 10 million shared. Produced via immunoSEQ multiplex PCR; TCRdb's table is partial and in-frame only. V, J and clone size are those of that table, while D and trimming were read from the DNA. The data contain some 70,000 clones, about 84% of them singletons. Per germline, CDR1 ENHRY and CDR2 SYGVKD. V lost 6 bases and J 8 bases, leaving 25 bases between the germline ends. The CDR3 is 16 residues long. Source material: PBMCs. The rearrangement links TRBV10-3 to TRBJ1-2; maybe TRBD1 (6 bases). The origin of this receptor is a man younger than 30 in good health and CMV-seropositive. Here the CDR3 reads CAISSPTGTSVSGYTF. CDR3 in DNA: TGTGCCATCAGCTCCCCGACAGGCACTTCAGTTTCCGGCTACACCTTC.